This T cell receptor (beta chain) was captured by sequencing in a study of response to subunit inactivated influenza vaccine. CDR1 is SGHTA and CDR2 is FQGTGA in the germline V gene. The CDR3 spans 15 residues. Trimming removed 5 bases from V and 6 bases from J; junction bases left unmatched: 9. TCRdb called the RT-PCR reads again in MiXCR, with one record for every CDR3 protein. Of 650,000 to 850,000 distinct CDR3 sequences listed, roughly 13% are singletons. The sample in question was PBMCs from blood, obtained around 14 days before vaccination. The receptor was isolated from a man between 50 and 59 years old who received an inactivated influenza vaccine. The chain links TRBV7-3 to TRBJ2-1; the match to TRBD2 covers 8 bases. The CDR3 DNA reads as TGTGCCAGCAGCGAGGGACTAGGGTATCGCAATGAGCAGTTCTTC. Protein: CASSEGLGYRNEQFF.